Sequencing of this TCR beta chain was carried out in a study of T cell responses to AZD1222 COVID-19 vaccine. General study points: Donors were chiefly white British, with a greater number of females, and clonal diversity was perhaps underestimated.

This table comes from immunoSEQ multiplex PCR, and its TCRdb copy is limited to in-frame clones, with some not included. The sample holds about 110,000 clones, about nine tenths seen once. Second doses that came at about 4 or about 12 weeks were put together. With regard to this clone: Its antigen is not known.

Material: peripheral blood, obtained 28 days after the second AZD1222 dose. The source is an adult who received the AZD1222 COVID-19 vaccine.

CDR3 nucleotide sequence: TGTGCCAGCAGGAAACCTTGGACTAGCGGGGGGGTTCAAGAGACCCAGTACTTC. It yields the protein CASRKPWTSGGVQETQYF. V and J are TRBV28 and TRBJ2-5, with 15 nucleotides matching TRBD2. The germline V gene has CDR1 MDHEN and CDR2 SYDVKM. The CDR3 contains 18 residues. V gave up 6 bases and J gave up 2 bases; unmatched junction bases: 10.